A selection of T cell receptor beta chains follows, all from one sample in a study of cytomegalovirus exposure and HLA in healthy donors. Sequenced by immunoSEQ multiplex PCR; TCRdb stores in-frame clones only, minus some. The sample includes fewer than 250,000 clones, about 72% of them seen just once. Source material: PBMCs. Every receptor here comes from a male donor in good health and CMV-seronegative. CDR3s include the opening cysteine and the closing phenylalanine or tryptophan. D genes are given only for firm matches. Size values are once, few and many counts, or a class for expanded clones, and some rows have none.

j_call: TRBJ1-2
clone_size: NA
v_call: TRBV19
d_call: NA
cdr3_nt: TGTGCCAGTAGTATCGAGGTCCTACCGGGGGTAGAATATGGCTACACCTTC
cdr3_aa: CASSIEVLPGVEYGYTF

j_call: TRBJ2-3
clone_size: NA
v_call: TRBV7-3
d_call: TRBD2
cdr3_nt: TGTGCCAGCAGCTTAAGTCTAGCGGGAGCAGATACGCAGTATTTT
cdr3_aa: CASSLSLAGADTQYF

j_call: TRBJ2-7
clone_size: NA
v_call: TRBV10-3
d_call: NA
cdr3_nt: TGTGCCACGCCGAACGTAACGCGGGAGCAGTACTTC
cdr3_aa: CATPNVTREQYF

j_call: TRBJ2-1
clone_size: NA
v_call: TRBV11-2
d_call: NA
cdr3_nt: TGTGCCAGCAGCTCCAACTCAAATGAGCAGTTCTTC
cdr3_aa: CASSSNSNEQFF

j_call: TRBJ1-1
clone_size: NA
v_call: TRBV27
d_call: NA
cdr3_nt: TGTGCCAGCAGTTTAGGGGGGGCGCTCACTGAAGCTTTCTTT
cdr3_aa: CASSLGGALTEAFF

j_call: TRBJ2-2
clone_size: NA
v_call: TRBV6-5
d_call: NA
cdr3_nt: TGTGCCAGCAGTTACTCACAGGGGACTCCCGCCGGGGAGCTGTTTTTT
cdr3_aa: CASSYSQGTPAGELFF

j_call: TRBJ2-3
clone_size: once
v_call: TRBV13
d_call: NA
cdr3_nt: TGTGCCAGCAGTTCCTCGGATACGCAGTATTTT
cdr3_aa: CASSSSDTQYF

j_call: TRBJ2-3
clone_size: NA
v_call: TRBV27
d_call: TRBD2
cdr3_nt: TGTGCCAGCAGGATCGGACTAGCGGGCACAGATACGCAGTATTTT
cdr3_aa: CASRIGLAGTDTQYF

j_call: TRBJ2-3
clone_size: once
v_call: TRBV7-2
d_call: TRBD1
cdr3_nt: TGTGCCAGCAGCTTAGTCACAGGGGCTGTCACAGATACGCAGTATTTT
cdr3_aa: CASSLVTGAVTDTQYF

j_call: TRBJ2-2
clone_size: NA
v_call: TRBV5-4
d_call: NA
cdr3_nt: TGTGCCAGCAGCTTGTTGGGGGGTGCGAACACCGGGGAGCTGTTTTTT
cdr3_aa: CASSLLGGANTGELFF

j_call: TRBJ1-2
clone_size: NA
v_call: TRBV6-6
d_call: TRBD1
cdr3_nt: TGTGCCAGCAGTTACTCACCGGGACAGGGCTATGGCTACACCTTC
cdr3_aa: CASSYSPGQGYGYTF

j_call: TRBJ2-7
clone_size: NA
v_call: TRBV5-8
d_call: TRBD2
cdr3_nt: TGTGCCAGCAGCTTTGGAACTAGCGGGACGGGGGGCGAGCAGTACTTC
cdr3_aa: CASSFGTSGTGGEQYF

j_call: TRBJ2-7
clone_size: NA
v_call: TRBV19
d_call: NA
cdr3_nt: TGTGCCAGTAGTATAGATCTCGGCAGGGCCTACGAGCAGTACTTC
cdr3_aa: CASSIDLGRAYEQYF

j_call: TRBJ2-3
clone_size: NA
v_call: TRBV7-2
d_call: NA
cdr3_nt: TGTGCCAGCAGCTTAGGAAACCCCGCGCGCACAGATACGCAGTATTTT
cdr3_aa: CASSLGNPARTDTQYF

j_call: TRBJ1-1
clone_size: few
v_call: TRBV19
d_call: NA
cdr3_nt: TGTGCCAGTGGGAGGGGAGCCACTGAAGCTTTCTTT
cdr3_aa: CASGRGATEAFF

j_call: TRBJ2-3
clone_size: NA
v_call: TRBV9
d_call: TRBD1
cdr3_nt: TGTGCCAGCAGCGACGACAGGGGGCTAAGAGATACGCAGTATTTT
cdr3_aa: CASSDDRGLRDTQYF

j_call: TRBJ2-5
clone_size: NA
v_call: TRBV15
d_call: NA
cdr3_nt: TGTGCCACCAGCAGAGAGAGGGGGTTGTACGAGACCCAGTACTTC
cdr3_aa: CATSRERGLYETQYF

j_call: TRBJ2-3
clone_size: NA
v_call: TRBV7-2
d_call: TRBD2
cdr3_nt: TGTGCCAGCAGCTTAACGGGACTAGCGGGAGCGGATACGCAGTATTTT
cdr3_aa: CASSLTGLAGADTQYF

j_call: TRBJ1-3
clone_size: NA
v_call: TRBV5-1
d_call: NA
cdr3_nt: TGCGCCAGCAGCTTCATGTCGGGGGGCATTGGAAACACCATATATTTT
cdr3_aa: CASSFMSGGIGNTIYF

j_call: TRBJ1-2
clone_size: NA
v_call: TRBV4-1
d_call: NA
cdr3_nt: TGCGCCAGCAGCCCCTGGGCGGACAGCGCAAACTATGGCTACACCTTC
cdr3_aa: CASSPWADSANYGYTF

j_call: TRBJ2-3
clone_size: once
v_call: TRBV5-4
d_call: TRBD1
cdr3_nt: TGTGCCAGCAGCGCGGGACAGGGTGGGGCTGATACGCAGTATTTT
cdr3_aa: CASSAGQGGADTQYF

j_call: TRBJ2-3
clone_size: NA
v_call: TRBV20-1
d_call: NA
cdr3_nt: TGCAGTGCTCCTATAGATACGCAGTATTTT
cdr3_aa: CSAPIDTQYF

j_call: TRBJ1-1
clone_size: NA
v_call: TRBV7-6
d_call: NA
cdr3_nt: TGTGCCAGCAGCCCGAGCACCCCGAACACTGAAGCTTTCTTT
cdr3_aa: CASSPSTPNTEAFF

j_call: TRBJ2-5
clone_size: NA
v_call: TRBV6-1
d_call: TRBD1
cdr3_nt: TGTGCCAGCACTTCCACCGGGACAGGGCGCGAGACCCAGTACTTC
cdr3_aa: CASTSTGTGRETQYF

j_call: TRBJ1-1
clone_size: few
v_call: TRBV19
d_call: TRBD1
cdr3_nt: TGTGCCAGTAGCACGGGACAGGGAATGAACACTGAAGCTTTCTTT
cdr3_aa: CASSTGQGMNTEAFF

j_call: TRBJ2-5
clone_size: NA
v_call: TRBV7-9
d_call: TRBD1
cdr3_nt: TGTTCCAGCAGCTTAGCGTTAATGGACAGGGGCGCGCGGGAGACCCAGTACTTC
cdr3_aa: CSSSLALMDRGARETQYF

j_call: TRBJ2-7
clone_size: NA
v_call: TRBV2
d_call: TRBD2
cdr3_nt: TGTGCCAGCAGTGAGGTTGCGACTAGCGCCAGATACGAGCAGTACTTC
cdr3_aa: CASSEVATSARYEQYF

j_call: TRBJ2-7
clone_size: NA
v_call: TRBV30
d_call: TRBD2
cdr3_nt: TGTGCCTGGAGTCTCGGGACTAGCGGGAGGCAAGGTGGACCCGAGCAGTACTTC
cdr3_aa: CAWSLGTSGRQGGPEQYF

j_call: TRBJ2-2
clone_size: NA
v_call: TRBV5-1
d_call: NA
cdr3_nt: TGCGCCAGCAGCTTGGCGGTAGCGAACACCGGGGAGCTGTTTTTT
cdr3_aa: CASSLAVANTGELFF

j_call: TRBJ2-7
clone_size: NA
v_call: TRBV7-9
d_call: TRBD2
cdr3_nt: TGTGCCAGCAGCTCTAGCGGGAGGCGCGAGCAGTACTTC
cdr3_aa: CASSSSGRREQYF

j_call: TRBJ1-2
clone_size: NA
v_call: TRBV5-4
d_call: NA
cdr3_nt: TGTGCCAGCAGCTTGGTTGGCGGGCAGAGAAACTATGGCTACACCTTC
cdr3_aa: CASSLVGGQRNYGYTF

j_call: TRBJ1-1
clone_size: NA
v_call: TRBV5-6
d_call: TRBD1
cdr3_nt: TGTGCCAGCAGCGTCACAGGGGAGGTGGCGACTGAAGCTTTCTTT
cdr3_aa: CASSVTGEVATEAFF

j_call: TRBJ1-1
clone_size: NA
v_call: TRBV19
d_call: TRBD1
cdr3_nt: TGTGCCAGTAGTCTTGGACAGGGATTACGAGCTTTCTTT
cdr3_aa: CASSLGQGLRAFF

j_call: TRBJ2-7
clone_size: once
v_call: TRBV27
d_call: NA
cdr3_nt: TGTGCCAGCAGTTTATTCGCGGCGGGGTACGAGCAGTACTTC
cdr3_aa: CASSLFAAGYEQYF

j_call: TRBJ2-7
clone_size: NA
v_call: TRBV10-1
d_call: TRBD1
cdr3_nt: TGCGCCAGCAGTGACCCGGGACAGGGAACGGACGAGCAGTACTTC
cdr3_aa: CASSDPGQGTDEQYF

j_call: TRBJ1-4
clone_size: few
v_call: TRBV7-9
d_call: NA
cdr3_nt: TGTGCCAGCAGCCTTACGGATGAAAAACTGTTTTTT
cdr3_aa: CASSLTDEKLFF

j_call: TRBJ2-7
clone_size: NA
v_call: TRBV7-9
d_call: NA
cdr3_nt: TGTGCCAGCAGCTTAGGGCAGGGGTACTACGAGCAGTACTTC
cdr3_aa: CASSLGQGYYEQYF

j_call: TRBJ1-5
clone_size: NA
v_call: TRBV28
d_call: NA
cdr3_nt: TGTGCCAGCAGTCATCCGACGGGGGGGAATCAGCCCCAGCATTTT
cdr3_aa: CASSHPTGGNQPQHF

j_call: TRBJ1-5
clone_size: NA
v_call: TRBV19
d_call: NA
cdr3_nt: TGTGCCAGTACCTCCGGGGGTTATCAGCCCCAGCATTTT
cdr3_aa: CASTSGGYQPQHF

j_call: TRBJ2-7
clone_size: NA
v_call: TRBV11-2
d_call: TRBD1
cdr3_nt: TGTGCCAGCAGCTTCCTTGGACAGGGAAGCGAGCAGTACTTC
cdr3_aa: CASSFLGQGSEQYF

j_call: TRBJ2-3
clone_size: NA
v_call: TRBV19
d_call: NA
cdr3_nt: TGTGCCAGTAGCCCCAACCAGGGTAGGACAGATACGCAGTATTTT
cdr3_aa: CASSPNQGRTDTQYF